One and the same sample provided the 29 T cell receptor beta chains below, sequenced in a study of shared clonotypes between healthy human individuals. Repertoires were generated with immunoSEQ multiplex PCR, while TCRdb's copy carries only in-frame clones and drops some. Seen here are roughly 2,000,000 clones, over 85% observed once, and the top ten hold about 1.7%. Naive CD8 cells, CD45RO-negative and positively selected for CCR7, excluded terminally differentiated effector memory CD45RA+ cells. Sequencing input: naive CD8+ T cells from PBMCs. The source is a young man in good health. Some clones in this sample may be carry-over from other donors' samples.

The chain is built from TRBV7-9 and TRBJ2-3; the D is unclear. Trimming removed 1 base from V and 6 bases from J, with 14 bases in between. The germline gives CDR1 SEHNR, CDR2 FQNEAQ (reference sequence). CDR3 size: 15 residues. DNA for the CDR3: TGTGCCAGCAGCTTAGGGGCCCACGACACGGATACGCAGTATTTT. This encodes CASSLGAHDTDTQYF.

The CDR3 here is CASSPGTGSGNTIYF. CDR3 bases: TGTGCCAGCAGCCCCGGGACAGGGTCTGGAAACACCATATATTTT. V usage is TRBV9 and J usage is TRBJ1-3; TRBD1 agrees at 9 bases. This CDR3 is 15 amino acids long. From germline, CDR1 is SGDLS and CDR2 YYNGEE. V lost 4 bases and J lost 1; bases outside the gene matches: 3.

The chain joins TRBV4-1 to TRBJ1-2; 8 bases fit TRBD1. Germline CDR1 is MGHRA and CDR2 is YSYEKL. Unmatched junction bases numbered 9, after V lost 4 bases and J lost 8 bases. The CDR3 is 14 residues long. The CDR3: CASSPQDRENGYTF. CDR3 bases: TGCGCCAGCAGCCCCCAGGACAGGGAAAACGGCTACACCTTC.

V is TRBV27 and J is TRBJ2-7, with 12 positions matching TRBD2. The CDR3 is 15 residues long. After removal of 6 bases from V and 0 bases from J, the junction contained 3 bases not matched to a gene. In germline, CDR1 is MNHEY, CDR2 SMNVEV (reference sequence). The CDR3 DNA follows: TGTGCCAGCAGGCCGACTAGCGGGAGCTCCTACGAGCAGTACTTC. Protein product: CASRPTSGSSYEQYF.

This clone appeared a single time. The gene calls are TRBV7-9 and TRBJ2-7; D is perhaps TRBD1 (6 bases). There are 15 residues in the CDR3. The V gene's germline CDR1 is SEHNR and CDR2 FQNEAQ (reference sequence). Trimming took off 5 bases at V and 4 bases at J, with 18 bases between the two ends. The CDR3 nucleotides are TGTGCCAGCAGCCTGGGGACATTTGGGGTTTACGAGCAGTACTTC. This encodes CASSLGTFGVYEQYF.

This clone appeared once. The chain is built from TRBV5-6 and TRBJ1-5, with 10 nucleotides matching TRBD1. Germline CDR1 is SGHDT and CDR2 is YYEEEE. The CDR3 has 13 residues. The V segment lost 4 bases and the J segment 7 bases; nucleotides outside the gene matches: 2. The CDR3 is CASSMDRGQPQHF. CDR3 bases: TGTGCCAGCAGCATGGACAGGGGGCAGCCCCAGCATTTT.

The rearrangement links TRBV19 to TRBJ1-2; no clear D. V dropped 3 bases and J dropped 4 bases, with 9 bases sitting between them. CDR1 and CDR2 (germline): LNHDA, SQIVND (reference sequence). The CDR3 contains 13 residues. The CDR3 coding sequence is TGTGCCAGTAGTATGGGCGGTCCCTATGGCTACACCTTC. This gives the protein CASSMGGPYGYTF.

About this clone itself: The same CDR3 also results from other DNA sequences found in this sample. The chain carries TRBV28 and TRBJ1-1; D gene unclear. This CDR3 spans 12 amino acids. V lost 3 bases, J lost 7 bases, and 9 bases lay in between. CDR1 and CDR2 from the germline V gene are MDHEN and SYDVKM. DNA for the CDR3: TGTGCCAGCAGTTTCTCTGGAAGTGAAGCTTTCTTT. This encodes CASSFSGSEAFF. Full variable domain (remainder filled in from reference TRBV28 and TRBJ1-1): DVKVTQSSRYLVKRTGEKVFLECVQDMDHENMFWYRQDPGLGLRLIYFSYDVKMKEKGDIPEGYSVSREKKERFSLILESASTNQTSMYLCASSFSGSEAFFGQGTRLTVV.

As concerns this clone: The germline gene is not matched at one end of the junction; a read error may be the cause. V and J are TRBV4-3 and TRBJ2-5; TRBD1 matches at 7 bases. The germline V gene encodes CDR1 LGHNA and CDR2 YSLEER. The CDR3 is made up of 15 amino acids. CDR3 DNA sequence: TGCGCCAGCAGGCAAGGAACAGGGGCTCGGGAGACCCAGTACTTC. Residues: CASRQGTGARETQYF.

The J gene is TRBJ1-1, the V gene TRBV19; D may be TRBD1 (6 bases). Between the trimmed V and J ends, which lost 10 bases and 4 bases, there was a span of 19 bases. The CDR3 is 14 amino acids. Germline V gene lookup returns CDR1 LNHDA and CDR2 SQIVND (reference sequence). Written as DNA, the CDR3 is TGTGCCACCTCCTGGGGGGGCTCTGGCACTGAAGCTTTCTTT. Translating gives CATSWGGSGTEAFF.

The CDR3 region has the DNA TGTGCCACCTACAGGGGGACAGGGGTTAGCGGCTACACCTTC. Translation gives CATYRGTGVSGYTF. This sequence joins TRBV2 and TRBJ1-2; TRBD1 matches at 10 bases. CDR1 is SNHLY and CDR2 is FYNNEI in the germline V gene. V dropped 10 bases and J dropped 8; count of bases not matched to a gene: 13. The CDR3 runs to 14 residues.

This sequence joins TRBV4-3 and TRBJ2-1, with D hard to call. V lost 2 bases, J lost 6 bases, and 17 bases lay in between. Germline V gene lookup returns CDR1 LGHNA and CDR2 YSLEER. The CDR3 is made up of 16 amino acids. The CDR3 nucleotides read TGCGCCAGCAGCCAAAGAATCCTAAGTTTAGGCAATGAGCAGTTCTTC. Translating gives CASSQRILSLGNEQFF.

J is TRBJ2-7 and V is TRBV2, with 7 bases identical to TRBD1. V lost 6 bases to trimming and J lost 1 base; unmatched junction nucleotides: 6. The CDR3 is made up of 14 amino acids. Germline assignment: CDR1 SNHLY and CDR2 FYNNEI. The CDR3 DNA sequence: TGTGCCAGCAGCCGGGACAGAGAATCCTACGAGCAGTACTTC. Amino acid sequence: CASSRDRESYEQYF.

This clone was picked up one time. The V gene is TRBV30, the J gene TRBJ1-1; TRBD1 might be the D (6 bases). The germline V and J ends were trimmed by 2 bases and 1 base, with 11 bases remaining between them. CDR1 and CDR2 (germline): GTSNPN, SVGIG (reference sequence). The CDR3 covers 14 residues. In DNA form, the CDR3 reads TGTGCCTGGAGTTATTGGGGGCCGAACACTGAAGCTTTCTTT. Translated: CAWSYWGPNTEAFF. The full variable domain, in which reference TRBV30 and TRBJ1-1 provide the parts outside the CDR3, is SQTIHQWPATLVQPVGSPLSLECTVEGTSNPNLYWYRQAAGRGLQLLFYSVGIGQISSEVPQNLSASRPQDRQFILSSKKLLLSDSGFYLCAWSYWGPNTEAFFGQGTRLTVV.

V is TRBV11-2 and J is TRBJ2-3; 8 bases are shared with TRBD2. CDR1 and CDR2 (germline): SGHAT, FQNNGV. This CDR3 is 16 amino acids long. V was pared by 2 bases and J by 0 bases, with 4 bases of the junction left unmatched. CDR3 sequence (DNA): TGTGCCAGCAGCTTACTTAGCGGGGCGAGCACAGATACGCAGTATTTT. Its translation: CASSLLSGASTDTQYF.

The chain combines TRBV28 with TRBJ2-7; no definite D call. Germline loops: CDR1 MDHEN, CDR2 SYDVKM. The V and J ends lost 2 bases and 2 bases respectively, with 10 bases between them. CDR3 size: 14 residues. The chain's CDR3 is CASSLLLITYEQYF. CDR3 coding DNA: TGTGCCAGCAGTTTACTCCTCATTACCTACGAGCAGTACTTC.

The rearrangement joins TRBV28 to TRBJ2-7, with D possibly TRBD2 on 5 matching bases. This CDR3 region has 11 residues. CDR1 is MDHEN and CDR2 is SYDVKM in the germline V gene. V gave up 5 bases and J gave up 6 bases, with 8 bases separating them. The CDR3, as DNA: TGTGCCAGCAGTCGGGGAGCCGAGCAGTACTTC. Protein sequence: CASSRGAEQYF.

V is TRBV7-6 and J is TRBJ2-2; 7 nucleotides line up with TRBD2. With 2 bases clipped from V and 5 bases from J, the junction kept 8 bases outside the gene matches. CDR3 length equals 16 residues. Germline-derived CDR1 and CDR2 are SGHVS and FNYEAQ. The CDR3 sequence is CASSLRAGAGTGELFF. CDR3 nucleotides: TGTGCCAGCAGCTTACGGGCGGGAGCTGGTACCGGGGAGCTGTTTTTT.

The chain employs TRBV5-1 and TRBJ1-1, with D possibly matching TRBD1 (5 bases). CDR3 length: 16 residues. Germline V gene data show CDR1 as SGHRS and CDR2 as YFSETQ. The ends were cut back, 1 base at V and 4 bases at J, with 17 bases in the middle. As DNA, the CDR3 is TGCGCCAGCAGCTTGAAACAGGCCCGGGCGGGCACTGAAGCTTTCTTT. Translating it yields CASSLKQARAGTEAFF.

As concerns this clone: Other DNA variants within this sample encode the same CDR3. This rearrangement joins TRBV7-9 to TRBJ2-5; 8 positions match TRBD1. The germline gives CDR1 SEHNR, CDR2 FQNEAQ (reference sequence). CDR3 size: 13 residues. V was clipped by 5 bases and J by 5 bases; unmatched bases: 4. The CDR3 sequence is CASSPGGGETQYF. The CDR3 DNA reads TGTGCCAGCAGCCCAGGGGGCGGGGAGACCCAGTACTTC. The full variable domain, with the rest looked up from reference TRBV7-9 and TRBJ2-5, is DTGVSQNPRHKITKRGQNVTFRCDPISEHNRLYWYRQTLGQGPEFLTYFQNEAQLEKSRLLSDRFSAERPKGSFSTLEIQRTEQGDSAMYLCASSPGGGETQYFGPGTRLLVL.

The DNA of the CDR3 is TGCGCCAGCAGCTTCGACAGGGGCTTTTACGAGCAGTACTTC. This translates into CASSFDRGFYEQYF. The V and J genes are TRBV5-1 and TRBJ2-7; 8 positions agree with TRBD1. With 2 bases clipped from V and 4 bases from J, the junction kept 5 bases outside the gene matches. The length of the CDR3 is 14 residues. Germline V lookup: CDR1 SGHRS, CDR2 YFSETQ. Combining the CDR3 with reference TRBV5-1 and TRBJ2-7 gives the whole variable domain KAGVTQTPRYLIKTRGQQVTLSCSPISGHRSVSWYQQTPGQGLQFLFEYFSETQRNKGNFPGRFSGRQFSNSRSEMNVSTLELGDSALYLCASSFDRGFYEQYFGPGTRLTVT.

The chain uses TRBV6-5 and TRBJ2-3; 10 nucleotides match TRBD2. The length of the CDR3 is 15 residues. In germline, CDR1 is MNHEY, CDR2 SVGAGI. Losses at the gene ends were 6 bases for V and 8 bases for J; bases not matched to a gene: 11. This CDR3 reads CASRLLAGVIGTQYF. For the CDR3, the DNA is TGTGCCAGCAGACTTCTAGCGGGGGTGATTGGTACGCAGTATTTT.

The chain joins TRBV10-3 to TRBJ2-5, with 9 bases matching TRBD1. CDR1 is ENHRY, CDR2 SYGVKD, per germline. The CDR3 is made up of 15 amino acids. V dropped 2 bases and J dropped 5; count of bases not matched to a gene: 6. DNA of the CDR3: TGTGCCATCAGTGAGCACAGGGGGCCGGGGGAGACCCAGTACTTC. This codes for CAISEHRGPGETQYF.

The chain recombines TRBV11-2 with TRBJ2-7; tentatively, D is TRBD1 or TRBD2 (6 bases each). Germline assignment: CDR1 SGHAT and CDR2 FQNNGV. Trimming shortened V by 5 bases and J by 5 bases, and 22 bases separated the two germline ends. This CDR3 comprises 16 residues. The DNA for the CDR3 is TGTGCCAGCAGCCCCTCGGAGGGGGGAGTAACCCACGAGCAGTACTTC. It codes for CASSPSEGGVTHEQYF.

The V call is TRBV11-3, the J call TRBJ2-7; D is unresolved. Germline assignment: CDR1 SGHNT and CDR2 YENEEA. The CDR3 spans 13 residues. Trimming took 5 bases from V and 4 from J, leaving 12 bases between them. CDR3 in amino acids: CASSQTRSYEQYF. DNA of the CDR3: TGTGCCAGCAGCCAGACACGCTCGTACGAGCAGTACTTC.

The chain recombines TRBV9 with TRBJ2-7, with 9 positions matching TRBD1. V dropped 3 bases and J dropped 5; count of bases not matched to a gene: 9. The CDR3 is 15 residues long. The germline V gene has CDR1 SGDLS and CDR2 YYNGEE. In DNA form, the CDR3 reads TGTGCCAGCAGCGCGTGGACAGGGGTGAAGGACGAGCAGTACTTC. Translating gives CASSAWTGVKDEQYF.

This chain links TRBV27 with TRBJ2-5; D possibly corresponds to TRBD2 (5 bases). Looked up from germline, CDR1 is MNHEY and CDR2 is SMNVEV (reference sequence). The V end lost 0 bases, the J end lost 4 bases, and 12 bases lay between the germline ends. The length of the CDR3 is 15 residues. CDR3 protein: CASSLSTGFGETQYF. CDR3 sequence (DNA): TGTGCCAGCAGTTTATCGACGGGGTTCGGAGAGACCCAGTACTTC.

The CDR3 region is CASSSRGVREQYF. CDR3 DNA: TGTGCCAGCAGCTCCAGGGGGGTTCGAGAGCAGTACTTC. V and J are TRBV5-4 and TRBJ2-7; possible D gene TRBD1, 7 bases. V dropped 3 bases and J dropped 7 bases, with 14 bases sitting between them. Germline CDR1 SGHNT, CDR2 YYREEE (reference sequence). The CDR3 covers 13 residues.

The chain is built from TRBV4-1 and TRBJ1-2; D is possibly TRBD1 (6 bases). Trimming cost V 2 bases and J 4 bases, with 14 bases left between them. This CDR3 has 15 residues. Germline assignment: CDR1 MGHRA and CDR2 YSYEKL. In DNA, the CDR3 is TGCGCCAGCAGCCAACCGGGGGCAGGACCCTATGGCTACACCTTC. It specifies CASSQPGAGPYGYTF.